Below, 11 T cell receptor beta chains from the same sample are listed, as sequenced in a study of identifying expanded T cells in peripheral blood. The repertoire was sequenced with immunoSEQ multiplex PCR; TCRdb's copy has only in-frame clones and lacks some. The sample has 90,000 to 100,000 clones, more than 70% seen once. The sequenced sample was blood. These receptors were taken from a person aged 18 to 69 in good health.

The chain joins TRBV5-4 to TRBJ1-4; a weak D match, TRBD1 (5 bases). CDR3 length equals 14 residues. Germline V gives CDR1 SGHNT, CDR2 YYREEE (reference sequence). With 2 bases removed from V and 7 bases from J, the gap between germline ends came to 12 bases. The CDR3 loop is CASSFRDGREKLFF. CDR3 sequence (DNA): TGTGCCAGCAGCTTCCGGGACGGACGTGAAAAACTGTTTTTT.

On this clone itself: Sequence at one end of the junction differs from germline and may be a read error. This chain uses TRBV6-6 with TRBJ1-2, with TRBD1 matching 10 bases. From germline, CDR1 is MNHNY and CDR2 SVGAGI (reference sequence). The CDR3 runs 15 residues. The CDR3 protein is CASSPPSGQGILVAF. In DNA, the CDR3 is TGTGCCAGCAGCCCTCCGTCGGGACAGGGGATTTTAGTGGCCTTC.

The chain couples TRBV5-1 to TRBJ2-2; weak D call: TRBD2 (6 bases). Trimming took 4 bases from V and 5 from J, leaving 12 bases between them. There are 14 residues in the CDR3. CDR1 and CDR2 (germline): SGHRS, YFSETQ. The CDR3 loop reads CASSVTSPTGELFF. CDR3 in DNA: TGCGCCAGCAGCGTGACTAGTCCGACCGGGGAGCTGTTTTTT.

The chain uses TRBV4-1 and TRBJ2-7, with D tentatively TRBD1 (6 bases). V gave up 7 bases and J gave up 6 bases, with 25 bases separating them. In germline, CDR1 is MGHRA, CDR2 YSYEKL. The CDR3 is 16 amino acids. In nucleotides, the CDR3 is TGCGCCAGCAAAAAAAGTGTAGGGGGTGAAGGGAGCGAGCAGTACTTC. This encodes CASKKSVGGEGSEQYF.

J is TRBJ1-2 and V is TRBV6-5; TRBD1 is a possible D gene (6 bases). Trimming shortened V by 6 bases and J by 3 bases, and 11 bases separated the two germline ends. Germline V gives CDR1 MNHEY, CDR2 SVGAGI. The CDR3 spans 13 residues. The CDR3 spells CASRPNRDYGYTF. The CDR3, as DNA: TGTGCCAGCAGACCCAACAGGGACTATGGCTACACCTTC.

For the CDR3, the DNA is TGTGCCAGCAGTTTTCGGGTCAATGAGCAGTTCTTC. Translated, it gives CASSFRVNEQFF. J is TRBJ2-1 and V is TRBV28; no definite D call. Germline V CDR1 and CDR2: MDHEN, SYDVKM. The length of the CDR3 is 12 residues. V was clipped by 3 bases and J by 6 bases, with 6 bases between them.

In DNA, the CDR3 is TGCAGCGTTTCCCCAGGGAGTGGGGAGACCCAGTACTTC. Its protein product is CSVSPGSGETQYF. J is TRBJ2-5 and V is TRBV29-1; the D call may be TRBD1 or TRBD2 (5 bases each). Trimming left V 5 bases short and J 5 bases short, with 15 bases between. The V gene's germline CDR1 is SQVTM and CDR2 ANQGSEA. The CDR3 covers 13 residues.

The rearrangement uses TRBV6-4 and TRBJ1-4, with D maybe TRBD1 (5 bases). This CDR3 has 15 residues. Per the germline V gene, CDR1 is MRHNA and CDR2 is SNTAGT. The V end lost 3 bases, the J end lost 3 bases, and 11 bases lay between the germline ends. Here the CDR3 reads CASSEGKGANEKLFF. In DNA, the CDR3 is TGTGCCAGCAGTGAAGGGAAAGGGGCTAATGAAAAACTGTTTTTT.

Written as DNA, the CDR3 is TGTGCCAGCACCCCCCTGGCGGAACAAGAGACCCAGTACTTC. Residues: CASTPLAEQETQYF. The rearrangement uses TRBV7-9 and TRBJ2-5; D unresolved. CDR3 length equals 14 residues. The ends were cut back, 7 bases at V and 2 bases at J, with 14 bases in the middle. Germline V gives CDR1 SEHNR, CDR2 FQNEAQ (reference sequence).

CDR3 coding DNA: TGTGCCAGCAGCTTAGAGTCGGGGGATGAGCAGTTCTTC. Translated, it gives CASSLESGDEQFF. V is TRBV7-9 and J is TRBJ2-1; D perhaps matches TRBD2 (6 bases). Germline V gene lookup returns CDR1 SEHNR and CDR2 FQNEAQ (reference sequence). Trimming shortened V by 1 base and J by 8 bases, and 9 bases separated the two germline ends. The CDR3 has 13 amino acids.

The V call is TRBV5-6, the J call TRBJ2-7, with D perhaps given as TRBD1 or TRBD2 (5 bases each). Germline values: CDR1 SGHDT, CDR2 YYEEEE. The CDR3 runs to 15 residues. V lost 1 base and J lost 0, with 11 bases in between. The CDR3 reads CASSLFTGGSYEQYF. The CDR3 nucleotides are TGTGCCAGCAGCTTGTTCACAGGAGGCTCCTACGAGCAGTACTTC.